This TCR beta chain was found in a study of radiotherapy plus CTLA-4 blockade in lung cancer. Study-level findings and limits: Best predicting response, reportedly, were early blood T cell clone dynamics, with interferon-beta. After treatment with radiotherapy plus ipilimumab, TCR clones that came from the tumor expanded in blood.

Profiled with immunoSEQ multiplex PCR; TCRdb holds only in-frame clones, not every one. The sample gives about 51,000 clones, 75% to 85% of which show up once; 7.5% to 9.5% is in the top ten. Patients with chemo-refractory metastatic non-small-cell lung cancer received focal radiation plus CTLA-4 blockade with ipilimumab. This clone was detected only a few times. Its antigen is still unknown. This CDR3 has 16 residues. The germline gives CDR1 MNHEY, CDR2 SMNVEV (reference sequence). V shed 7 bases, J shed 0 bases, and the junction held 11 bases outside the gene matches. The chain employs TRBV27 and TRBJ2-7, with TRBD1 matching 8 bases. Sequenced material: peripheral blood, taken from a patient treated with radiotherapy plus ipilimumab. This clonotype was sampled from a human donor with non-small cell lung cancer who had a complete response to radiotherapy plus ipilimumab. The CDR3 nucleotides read TGTGCCAGCAAAGGGGCAGGGGGCCTAATCTCCTACGAGCAGTACTTC. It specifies CASKGAGGLISYEQYF.